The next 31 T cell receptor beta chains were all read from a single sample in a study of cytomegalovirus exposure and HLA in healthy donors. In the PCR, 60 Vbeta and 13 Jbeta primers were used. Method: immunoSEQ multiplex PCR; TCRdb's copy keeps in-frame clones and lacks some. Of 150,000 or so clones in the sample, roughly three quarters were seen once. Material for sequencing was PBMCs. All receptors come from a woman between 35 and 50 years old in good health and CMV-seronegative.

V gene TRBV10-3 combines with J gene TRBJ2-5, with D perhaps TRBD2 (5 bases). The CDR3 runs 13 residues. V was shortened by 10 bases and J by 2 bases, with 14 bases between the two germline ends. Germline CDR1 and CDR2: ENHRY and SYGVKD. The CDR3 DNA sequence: TGTGCCACATCACGGGGAATACAAGAGACCCAGTACTTC. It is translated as CATSRGIQETQYF.

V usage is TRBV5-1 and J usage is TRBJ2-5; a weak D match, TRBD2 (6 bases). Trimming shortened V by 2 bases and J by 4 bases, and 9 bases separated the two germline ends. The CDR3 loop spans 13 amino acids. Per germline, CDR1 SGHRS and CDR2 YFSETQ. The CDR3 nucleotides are TGCGCCAGCAGCTTTGCGGGGTCAGAGACCCAGTACTTC. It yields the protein CASSFAGSETQYF.

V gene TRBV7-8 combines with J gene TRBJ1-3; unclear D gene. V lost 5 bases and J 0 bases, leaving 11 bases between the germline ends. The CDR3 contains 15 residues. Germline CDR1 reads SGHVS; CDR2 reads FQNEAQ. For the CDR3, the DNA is TGTGCCAGCAGCCAGGACGGGATCTCTGGAAACACCATATATTTT. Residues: CASSQDGISGNTIYF.

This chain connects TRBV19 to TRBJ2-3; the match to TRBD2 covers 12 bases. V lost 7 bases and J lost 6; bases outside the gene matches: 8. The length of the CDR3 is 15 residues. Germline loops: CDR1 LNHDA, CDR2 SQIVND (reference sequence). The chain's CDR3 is CASNRLAGVLDTQYF. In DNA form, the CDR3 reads TGTGCCAGTAATAGACTAGCGGGAGTCCTTGATACGCAGTATTTT.

The CDR3 protein is CAWSVRLSNEQFF. The CDR3 DNA reads TGTGCCTGGAGTGTAAGACTGAGCAATGAGCAGTTCTTC. J is TRBJ2-1 and V is TRBV30; D remains ambiguous. The V and J ends lost 0 bases and 6 bases respectively, with 9 bases between them. The CDR3 is 13 residues long. Looked up from germline, CDR1 is GTSNPN and CDR2 is SVGIG (reference sequence).

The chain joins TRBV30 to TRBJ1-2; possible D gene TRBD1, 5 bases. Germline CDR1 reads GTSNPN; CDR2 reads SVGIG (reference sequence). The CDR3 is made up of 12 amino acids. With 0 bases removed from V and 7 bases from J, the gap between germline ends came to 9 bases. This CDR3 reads CAWSVGVVGYTF. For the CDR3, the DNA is TGTGCCTGGAGTGTAGGGGTTGTTGGCTACACCTTC.

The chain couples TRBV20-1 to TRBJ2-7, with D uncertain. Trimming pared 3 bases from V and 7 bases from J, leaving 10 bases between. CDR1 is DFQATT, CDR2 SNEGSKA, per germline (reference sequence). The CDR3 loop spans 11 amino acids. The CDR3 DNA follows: TGCAGTGCTAGTTGGCTTCGAGAGCAGTACTTC. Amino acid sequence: CSASWLREQYF.

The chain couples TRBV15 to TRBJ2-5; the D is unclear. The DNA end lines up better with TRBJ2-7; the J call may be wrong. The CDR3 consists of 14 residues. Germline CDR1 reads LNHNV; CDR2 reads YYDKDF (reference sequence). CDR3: CATSSSRGSYEQYF. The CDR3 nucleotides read TGTGCCACCAGCAGTAGTCGCGGATCCTACGAGCAGTACTTC.

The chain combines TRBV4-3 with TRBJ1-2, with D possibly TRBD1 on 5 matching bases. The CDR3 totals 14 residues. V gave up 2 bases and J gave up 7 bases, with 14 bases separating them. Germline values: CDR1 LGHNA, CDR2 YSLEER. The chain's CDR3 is CASSQFQGNGGYTF. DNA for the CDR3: TGCGCCAGCAGCCAATTCCAGGGAAATGGTGGCTACACCTTC.

CDR3 region: CASSTRPSPQHF. The CDR3 region has the DNA TGTGCCAGCAGTACGAGGCCCTCGCCCCAGCATTTT. The chain links TRBV28 to TRBJ1-5, with D hard to call. V lost 5 bases to trimming and J lost 9 bases, with 11 bases between them. Germline assignment: CDR1 MDHEN and CDR2 SYDVKM. This CDR3 has 12 residues.

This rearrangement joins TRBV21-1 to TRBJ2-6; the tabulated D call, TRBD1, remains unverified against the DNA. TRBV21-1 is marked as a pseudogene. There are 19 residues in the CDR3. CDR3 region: CASSKVEQGMSSGANGLTF. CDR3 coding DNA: TGTGCCAGCAGCAAAGTGGAACAGGGGATGAGCTCTGGGGCCAACGGCCTGACTTTC.

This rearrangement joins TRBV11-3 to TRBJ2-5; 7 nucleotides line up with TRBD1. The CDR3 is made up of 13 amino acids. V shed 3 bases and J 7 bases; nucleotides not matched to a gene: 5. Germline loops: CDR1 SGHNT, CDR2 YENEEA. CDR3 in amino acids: CASSLDRTGTQYF. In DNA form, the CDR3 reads TGTGCCAGCAGCTTGGACAGGACGGGGACCCAGTACTTC.

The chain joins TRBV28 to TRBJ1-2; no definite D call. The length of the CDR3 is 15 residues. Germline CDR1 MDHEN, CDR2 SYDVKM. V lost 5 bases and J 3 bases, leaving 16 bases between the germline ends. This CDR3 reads CASSTLWGADYGYTF. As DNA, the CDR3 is TGTGCCAGCAGTACTTTGTGGGGAGCAGACTATGGCTACACCTTC.

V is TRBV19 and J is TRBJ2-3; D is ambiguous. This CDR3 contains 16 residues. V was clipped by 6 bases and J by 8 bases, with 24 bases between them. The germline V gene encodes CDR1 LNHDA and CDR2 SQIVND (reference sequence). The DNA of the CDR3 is TGTGCCAGTAGCCAAGACTTTATCGGAGCTTTCGGTACGCAGTATTTT. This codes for CASSQDFIGAFGTQYF.

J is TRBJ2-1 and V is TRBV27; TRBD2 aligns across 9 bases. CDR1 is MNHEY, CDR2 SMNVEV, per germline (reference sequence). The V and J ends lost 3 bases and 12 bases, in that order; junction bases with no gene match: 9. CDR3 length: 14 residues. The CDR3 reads CASSLGLARSAQFF. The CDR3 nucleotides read TGTGCCAGCAGTTTGGGACTAGCTCGGTCCGCGCAGTTCTTC.

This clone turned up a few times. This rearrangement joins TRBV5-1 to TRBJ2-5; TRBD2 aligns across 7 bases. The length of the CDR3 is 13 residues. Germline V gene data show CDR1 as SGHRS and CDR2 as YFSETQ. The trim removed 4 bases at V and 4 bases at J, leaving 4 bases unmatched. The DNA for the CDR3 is TGCGCCAGCAGCCTAATAGCGGGAGAGACCCAGTACTTC. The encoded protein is CASSLIAGETQYF. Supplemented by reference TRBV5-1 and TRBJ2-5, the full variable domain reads KAGVTQTPRYLIKTRGQQVTLSCSPISGHRSVSWYQQTPGQGLQFLFEYFSETQRNKGNFPGRFSGRQFSNSRSEMNVSTLELGDSALYLCASSLIAGETQYFGPGTRLLVL.

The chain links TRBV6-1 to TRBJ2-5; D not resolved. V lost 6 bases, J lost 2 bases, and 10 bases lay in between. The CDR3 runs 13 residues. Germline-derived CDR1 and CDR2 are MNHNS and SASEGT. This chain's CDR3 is CASRKPGQETQYF. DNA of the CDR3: TGTGCCAGCAGAAAACCCGGTCAAGAGACCCAGTACTTC.

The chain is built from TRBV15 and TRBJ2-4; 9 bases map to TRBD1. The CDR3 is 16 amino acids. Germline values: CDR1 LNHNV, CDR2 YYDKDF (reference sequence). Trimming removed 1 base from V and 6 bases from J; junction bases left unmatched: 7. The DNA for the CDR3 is TGTGCCACCAGCAGAGGGGCGACAGGGGGTTCAAACATTCAGTACTTC. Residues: CATSRGATGGSNIQYF.

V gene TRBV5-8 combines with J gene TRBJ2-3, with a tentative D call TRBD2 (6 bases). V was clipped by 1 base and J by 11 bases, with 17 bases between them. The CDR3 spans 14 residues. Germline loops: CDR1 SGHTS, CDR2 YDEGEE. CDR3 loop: CASSLLAALGGQYF. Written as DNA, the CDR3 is TGTGCCAGCAGCTTGCTGGCAGCGCTGGGGGGGCAGTATTTT.

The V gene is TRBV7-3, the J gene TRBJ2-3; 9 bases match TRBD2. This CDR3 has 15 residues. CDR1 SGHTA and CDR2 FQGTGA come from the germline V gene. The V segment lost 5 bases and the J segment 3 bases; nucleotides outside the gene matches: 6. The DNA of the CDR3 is TGTGCCAGCAGCCTTACGAGCGGGAGGACAGATACGCAGTATTTT. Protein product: CASSLTSGRTDTQYF.

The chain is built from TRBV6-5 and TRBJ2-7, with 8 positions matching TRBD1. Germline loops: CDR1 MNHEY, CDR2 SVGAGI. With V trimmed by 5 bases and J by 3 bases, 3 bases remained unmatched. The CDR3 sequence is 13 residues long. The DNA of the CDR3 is TGTGCCAGCAGTCCTACAGGGGGCTACGAGCAGTACTTC. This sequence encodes CASSPTGGYEQYF.

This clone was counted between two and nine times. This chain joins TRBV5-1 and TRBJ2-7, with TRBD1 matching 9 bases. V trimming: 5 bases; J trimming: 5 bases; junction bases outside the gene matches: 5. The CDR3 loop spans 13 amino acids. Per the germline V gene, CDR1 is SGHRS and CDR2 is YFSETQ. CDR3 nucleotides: TGCGCCAGCAGTGGGACAGGGTTGCACGAGCAGTACTTC. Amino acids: CASSGTGLHEQYF.

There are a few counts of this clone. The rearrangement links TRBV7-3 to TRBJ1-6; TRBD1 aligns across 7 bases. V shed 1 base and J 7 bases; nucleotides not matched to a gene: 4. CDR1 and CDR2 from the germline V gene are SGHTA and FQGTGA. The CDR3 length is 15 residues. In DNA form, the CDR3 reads TGTGCCAGCAGCTTAAATGGCAGGGGGAATTCACCCCTCCACTTT. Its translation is CASSLNGRGNSPLHF.

The CDR3, as DNA: TGTGCCAGCAGTTTCGGGGGGATCTACGAGCAGTACTTC. Its protein product is CASSFGGIYEQYF. The V and J genes are TRBV28 and TRBJ2-5; 7 bases are a match to TRBD2. The J call may be wrong; the DNA end is better matched by TRBJ2-7. CDR3 length equals 13 residues. Germline V gene sequence: CDR1 MDHEN, CDR2 SYDVKM.

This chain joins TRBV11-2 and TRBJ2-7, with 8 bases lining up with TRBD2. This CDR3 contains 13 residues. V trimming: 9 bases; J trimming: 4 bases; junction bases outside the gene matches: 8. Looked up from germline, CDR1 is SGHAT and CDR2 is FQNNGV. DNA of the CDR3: TGTGCCAGTGGGCGGGGGGACGTGTACGAGCAGTACTTC. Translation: CASGRGDVYEQYF.

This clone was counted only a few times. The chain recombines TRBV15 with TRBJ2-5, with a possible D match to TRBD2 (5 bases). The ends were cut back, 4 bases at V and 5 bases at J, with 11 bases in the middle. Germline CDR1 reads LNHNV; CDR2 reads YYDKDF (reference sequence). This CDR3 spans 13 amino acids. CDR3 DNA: TGTGCCACCAGCATGGGCCGAGGGGAGACCCAGTACTTC. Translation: CATSMGRGETQYF.

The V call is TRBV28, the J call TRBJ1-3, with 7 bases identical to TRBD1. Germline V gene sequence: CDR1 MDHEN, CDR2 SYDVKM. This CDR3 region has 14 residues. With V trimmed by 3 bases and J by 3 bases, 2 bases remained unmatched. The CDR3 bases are TGTGCCAGCAGTTTCGACAGGGTTGGAAACACCATATATTTT. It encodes CASSFDRVGNTIYF.

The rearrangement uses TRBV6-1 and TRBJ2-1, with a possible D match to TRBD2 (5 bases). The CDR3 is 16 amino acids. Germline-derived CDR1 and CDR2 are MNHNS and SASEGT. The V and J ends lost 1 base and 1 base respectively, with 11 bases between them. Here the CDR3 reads CASSEDRGLSYNEQFF. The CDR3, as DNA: TGTGCCAGCAGTGAAGATCGGGGATTGTCCTACAATGAGCAGTTCTTC.

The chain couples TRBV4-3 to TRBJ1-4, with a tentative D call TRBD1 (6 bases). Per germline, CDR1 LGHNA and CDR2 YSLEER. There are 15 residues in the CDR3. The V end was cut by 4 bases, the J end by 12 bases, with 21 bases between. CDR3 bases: TGCGCCAGCAGCCCATCCTCTGGGGGACAAGAGGAACTGTTTTTT. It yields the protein CASSPSSGGQEELFF.

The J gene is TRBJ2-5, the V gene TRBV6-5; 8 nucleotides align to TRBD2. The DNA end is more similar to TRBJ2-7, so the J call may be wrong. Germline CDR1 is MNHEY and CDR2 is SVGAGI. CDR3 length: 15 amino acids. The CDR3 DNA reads TGTGCCAGCAGTTACTATCCGGGAGGGACATACGAGCAGTACTTC. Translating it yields CASSYYPGGTYEQYF.

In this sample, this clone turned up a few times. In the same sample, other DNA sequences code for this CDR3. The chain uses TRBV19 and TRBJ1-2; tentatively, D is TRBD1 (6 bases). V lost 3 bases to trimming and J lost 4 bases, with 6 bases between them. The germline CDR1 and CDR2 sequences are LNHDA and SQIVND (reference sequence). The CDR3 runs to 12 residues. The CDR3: CASSMTGYGYTF. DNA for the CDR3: TGTGCCAGTAGTATGACAGGCTATGGCTACACCTTC.